Listed below are T cell receptor beta chains from one sample, sequenced in a study of blood T cells in healthy people across ages. TCRdb reprocessed the 5' RACE reads via MiXCR and lists one record per CDR3 protein. Here the sample spans about 1.6 million distinct CDR3 sequences, roughly a third being singletons. The sample was blood. Receptors originate from a young woman in good health. Both conserved end residues are part of each CDR3. Clone size is stated in some rows and not others, as once, few, many or a class when expanded.

clone_size | j_call | v_call | cdr3_aa
few | TRBJ2-5 | TRBV6-2/TRBV6-3 | CASSPHGTSGRLPHQETQYF
once | TRBJ2-1 | TRBV20-1 | CSARSIAGGQPLSPYNEQFF
- | TRBJ2-7 | TRBV13 | CASSLAGVQDERYF
many | TRBJ2-7 | TRBV15 | CATSRTVGGEQYF
few | - | TRBV27 | CASSFRGQNYEQYF
- | TRBJ2-2 | TRBV10-3 | CAILRRTANTGELFF
- | TRBJ2-1 | TRBV20-1 | CSAPPSGGPHNEQFF
once | TRBJ2-2 | TRBV7-2 | CASSSQVGGELFF
- | TRBJ2-3 | TRBV14 | CASSQFPGTQYF
few | TRBJ2-5 | TRBV5-1 | CASTLAGHAAQYF
- | TRBJ2-2 | TRBV27 | CASSFGTSGGGELFF
- | TRBJ2-5 | TRBV30 | CAQTLGGEKTQYF
- | TRBJ2-1 | TRBV7-6 | CASSPTTWSGTYNEQFF
- | TRBJ2-7 | TRBV2 | CASRGQGKYEQYF
many | TRBJ1-2 | TRBV7-2 | CASSSSSYGYTF
- | TRBJ2-1 | TRBV15 | CATSRDPGSRGQQFF
few | TRBJ2-7 | TRBV3-1 | CASSQAGTSGYEQYF
few | TRBJ2-2 | TRBV29-1 | CSVEVVGATTGELFF
- | TRBJ2-3 | TRBV7-2 | CASSFRGPAGAQYF
- | TRBJ2-5 | TRBV6-2/TRBV6-3 | CASSWEIELQETRYF
few | TRBJ1-5 | TRBV18 | CASSPPSGQPQHF
- | TRBJ1-2 | TRBV29-1 | CSVGGGMGRTF
- | TRBJ2-5 | TRBV5-1 | CASSLVVIAGGQETQYF
few | TRBJ1-2 | TRBV7-8 | CASSLYHRDVQYGYTF
few | TRBJ2-3 | TRBV15 | CATSSPLSDASTDTQYF
many | TRBJ2-7 | TRBV5-1 | CASSWGTENYEQYF
few | TRBJ2-5 | TRBV20-1 | CSARGGPRAGTQYF
- | TRBJ2-1 | TRBV9 | CASSVGSSSATEQFF
many | TRBJ2-7 | TRBV20-1 | CSARDVGRAEGEQYF
- | TRBJ2-7 | TRBV7-6 | CASSLGSFEQYF
few | TRBJ2-7 | TRBV20-1 | CSASRGRLDEQYF
few | - | TRBV28 | CASSSSTGVASYEQYF
- | TRBJ2-5 | TRBV27 | CASSQSGAGGIQETQYF
- | TRBJ2-1 | TRBV30 | CAWDSGAYNEQFF
few | TRBJ2-3 | TRBV12-3/TRBV12-4 | CASSFSGLAVGDTQYF
- | TRBJ2-5 | TRBV4-1 | CASSHPPDGKGDQYF
few | TRBJ2-1 | TRBV27 | CASSQWTGGTDEQFF
- | TRBJ1-5 | TRBV6-1 | CASSDWMGGQPQHF
- | TRBJ2-7 | TRBV5-1 | CASSPGAGGLTPSYEQYF
- | TRBJ2-7 | TRBV15 | CATSRRAYEQYF
- | TRBJ2-3 | TRBV12-3/TRBV12-4 | CASSLGTRVDTQYF
- | TRBJ2-2 | TRBV28 | CASSTARTGPTGELFF
many | - | TRBV20-1 | CSAPLPYGATYYEQYF
- | TRBJ2-2 | TRBV4-1 | CASSQLPNTGELFF
- | TRBJ1-5 | TRBV9 | CASSPNLDGNQAQHF
- | TRBJ2-4 | TRBV15 | CATSFSETVRYF
- | TRBJ2-2 | TRBV6-5 | CASSYSISSGSNTGELFF